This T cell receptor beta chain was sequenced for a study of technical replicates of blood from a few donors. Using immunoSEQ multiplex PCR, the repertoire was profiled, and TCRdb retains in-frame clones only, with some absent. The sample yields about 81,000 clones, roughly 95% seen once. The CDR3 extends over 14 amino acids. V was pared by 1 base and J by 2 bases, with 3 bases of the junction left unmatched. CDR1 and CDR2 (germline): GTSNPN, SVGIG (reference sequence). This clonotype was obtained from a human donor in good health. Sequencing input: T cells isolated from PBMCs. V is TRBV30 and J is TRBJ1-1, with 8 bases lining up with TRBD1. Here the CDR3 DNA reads TGTGCCTGGAGTGGGGGGACAGGCAACACTGAAGCTTTCTTT. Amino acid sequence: CAWSGGTGNTEAFF.